This T cell receptor beta chain derives from a study of blood T cell repertoires in COVID-19. In its sample, this clone was seen a few times. Some clones are missing from TCRdb's copy, which holds only in-frame ones; the method was immunoSEQ multiplex PCR. This repertoire shows approximately 310,000 clones, 75% to 90% found once; its top ten account for around 2.2%. The material sequenced was PBMCs or T cells enriched from blood (not recorded which). This clonotype was obtained from a man aged 30 to 39 who had recovered from COVID-19.

Written as DNA, the CDR3 is TGTGCCAGCAGCGTAGAGGTAGCTAGCGGGGGGCTTACATCCACAGATACGCAGTATTTT. It encodes CASSVEVASGGLTSTDTQYF. The chain combines TRBV9 with TRBJ2-3, with 11 bases aligning to TRBD2. The CDR3 runs to 20 residues. Germline lookup yields CDR1 SGDLS and CDR2 YYNGEE. After removal of 0 bases from V and 2 bases from J, the junction contained 14 bases not matched to a gene.